Shown below are 12 T cell receptor beta chains from a single sample sequenced in a study of blood T cell repertoires in COVID-19 (TCRdb year 2020). Preparation of the library involved the immunoSEQ multiplex PCR assay. TCRdb provides this immuneACCESS table in a form limited to in-frame rearrangements. Some clones are lacking; in checked studies, under half of them reflect an unresolved V gene, and why the rest are absent is not known. The sample records roughly 250,000 clones, approximately 84% of which are singletons. Of the sample, less than 4.5% is held by the ten largest clones. Sequenced: peripheral blood. These receptors originate from a man aged 45-65 years with acute or convalescent COVID-19.

The chain uses TRBV7-9 and TRBJ1-4, with 9 bases fitting TRBD1. The junction had 5 bases not matched to a gene; V was cut back by 5 bases and J by 4 bases. Germline V gene sequence: CDR1 SEHNR, CDR2 FQNEAQ (reference sequence). This CDR3 is 15 amino acids long. The CDR3 DNA is TGTGCCAGCAGCACCAAGACAGGGGGTAATGAAAAACTGTTTTTT. Encoded protein: CASSTKTGGNEKLFF.

This clone was counted once. The chain combines TRBV10-1 with TRBJ2-5; D gene unclear. This CDR3 spans 15 amino acids. Trimming took off 5 bases at V and 6 bases at J, with 19 bases between the two ends. Germline V gene sequence: CDR1 WNHNN, CDR2 SYGVQD (reference sequence). CDR3 in DNA: TGCGCCAGCAGTCCTTCCCGACACGGCGACCAGACCCAGTACTTC. Its protein is CASSPSRHGDQTQYF.

With respect to this clone: A junction boundary mismatches the germline segment, possibly from a read error. The chain recombines TRBV2 with TRBJ1-2; 7 nucleotides align to TRBD1. Germline-derived CDR1 and CDR2 are SNHLY and FYNNEI. CDR3 size: 13 residues. CDR3 residues: CASSEEGARGYTF. The CDR3, as DNA: TGTGCCAGCAGCGAAGAGGGGGCGCGGGGCTACACCTTC.

J is TRBJ2-5 and V is TRBV12-3 or TRBV12-4, with 7 positions matching TRBD1. J gave up 4 bases and V 4 bases, and 0 bases lay outside the gene matches. The CDR3 is made up of 12 amino acids. The CDR3: CASSWTGETQYF. The CDR3 DNA follows: TGTGCCAGCAGTTGGACAGGAGAGACCCAGTACTTC.

The CDR3 sequence: CATSRGLPGGHVSSYEQYF. The CDR3 DNA follows: TGTGCCACCAGCAGAGGACTACCGGGGGGACATGTCAGCTCCTACGAGCAGTACTTC. The chain has TRBV15 and TRBJ2-7, with D maybe TRBD2 (7 bases). Trimming removed 1 base from V and 0 bases from J, with 22 bases in between. The CDR3 loop spans 19 amino acids. Germline V gene sequence: CDR1 LNHNV, CDR2 YYDKDF (reference sequence).

This clone was recorded a few times. V is TRBV7-9 and J is TRBJ2-6; D is ambiguous. The V gene lost 1 base and the J gene lost 1 base, with 14 bases spanning the gap. CDR1 is SEHNR, CDR2 FQNEAQ, per germline (reference sequence). The CDR3 covers 18 residues. Here the CDR3 DNA reads TGTGCCAGCAGCTTAGTGGCAGGCTACTTATCTGGGGCCAACGTCCTGACTTTC. Its protein is CASSLVAGYLSGANVLTF.

The gene calls are TRBV13 and TRBJ2-7; no definite D call. Trimming removed 5 bases at V and 2 bases at J, with 13 bases between. Germline CDR1 and CDR2: PRHDT and FYEKMQ (reference sequence). This CDR3 is built from 14 residues. CDR3 amino acids: CASSAGTRPYEQYF. As DNA, the CDR3 is TGTGCCAGCAGCGCAGGTACCCGCCCCTACGAGCAGTACTTC.

V and J are TRBV29-1 and TRBJ2-7, with 7 bases aligning to TRBD1. In germline, CDR1 is SQVTM, CDR2 ANQGSEA. With V trimmed by 4 bases and J by 2 bases, 2 bases remained unmatched. The CDR3 consists of 12 residues. The DNA of the CDR3 is TGCAGCGTTGCGGGACAGACCTACGAGCAGTACTTC. Translated, it gives CSVAGQTYEQYF.

The chain joins TRBV19 to TRBJ1-3; weak D call: TRBD1 (5 bases). CDR3 length: 14 amino acids. V gave up 7 bases and J gave up 8 bases, with 18 bases separating them. Germline values: CDR1 LNHDA, CDR2 SQIVND (reference sequence). The CDR3, as DNA: TGTGCCAGTAACCCGGACAATTTCCGCGACACCATATATTTT. This translates into CASNPDNFRDTIYF.

V and J are TRBV10-3 and TRBJ2-7; D ambiguous. CDR1 is ENHRY and CDR2 is SYGVKD in the germline V gene. The CDR3 sequence is 13 residues long. V was trimmed by 2 bases and J by 3 bases, leaving 8 bases between them. CDR3 region: CAISEEQVYEQYF. The CDR3 nucleotides read TGTGCCATCAGTGAGGAGCAGGTCTACGAGCAGTACTTC.

This chain joins TRBV13 and TRBJ2-7; the D gene is possibly TRBD1 (5 bases). The germline gives CDR1 PRHDT, CDR2 FYEKMQ (reference sequence). This CDR3 has 15 residues. V gave up 1 base and J gave up 1 base, with 11 bases separating them. The CDR3 DNA follows: TGTGCCAGCAGCTTAGTATCGGACATGTCCTACGAGCAGTACTTC. Translated: CASSLVSDMSYEQYF.

This chain uses TRBV6-5 with TRBJ1-4; D remains ambiguous. The CDR3 length is 14 residues. V lost 6 bases and J 5 bases, leaving 13 bases between the germline ends. In germline, CDR1 is MNHEY, CDR2 SVGAGI. The CDR3 DNA reads TGTGCCAGCAGCAGGCTGACGCCAAATGAAAAACTGTTTTTT. It encodes CASSRLTPNEKLFF.